These T cell receptor beta chains were read from a single sample in a study of beta chain features in type 1 diabetes. The table came from immunoSEQ multiplex PCR; TCRdb's copy has only in-frame clones and leaves some out. The sample has hundreds of thousands of clones; around 15% are singletons. Sequenced input: naive CD4+ T cells from blood. The receptors here all came from a man in his late teens or twenties with type 1 diabetes. CDR3s include the opening cysteine and the closing phenylalanine or tryptophan. A D gene is named only where the DNA matches it firmly. Clone size appears in some rows only: once, few, many, or a class for an expanded clone.

d_call clone_size j_call v_call cdr3_aa cdr3_nt
TRBD1 - TRBJ1-5 TRBV28 CASSPGTGGSLHQPQHF TGTGCCAGCAGCCCCGGGACAGGGGGCTCACTCCATCAGCCCCAGCATTTT
- - TRBJ2-1 TRBV19 CASSPPTRELYNEQFF TGTGCCAGTAGTCCTCCCACTCGGGAACTATACAATGAGCAGTTCTTC
- few TRBJ1-2 TRBV7-9 CASTTPGLDYGYTF TGTGCCAGCACCACTCCGGGCCTGGACTATGGCTACACCTTC
- - TRBJ2-6 TRBV11-3 CASSLTAGFGSGANVLTF TGTGCCAGCAGCTTGACGGCTGGCTTTGGCTCTGGGGCCAACGTCCTGACTTTC
TRBD1 - TRBJ1-5 TRBV7-9 CASSGQGGNQPQHF TGTGCCAGCAGCGGACAGGGCGGGAATCAGCCCCAGCATTTT
- few TRBJ2-7 TRBV6-5 CASSYSFSVESYEQYF TGTGCCAGCAGTTACTCGTTTTCCGTGGAGTCCTACGAGCAGTACTTC
TRBD2 - TRBJ2-5 TRBV9 CASSHLAGTSGPSETQYF TGTGCCAGCAGTCACCTCGCCGGGACTAGCGGGCCCTCGGAGACCCAGTACTTC
- - TRBJ1-5 TRBV28 CASSRGAGTSDQPQHF TGTGCCAGCAGTCGAGGGGCCGGGACATCCGATCAGCCCCAGCATTTT
- - TRBJ2-7 TRBV7-9 CASSEGQGSEYF TGTGCCAGCAGCGAAGGGCAGGGCTCCGAGTACTTC
- - TRBJ1-1 TRBV2 CASSEEISVGTEAFF TGTGCCAGCAGTGAGGAGATATCTGTGGGCACTGAAGCTTTCTTT
- few TRBJ1-1 TRBV28 CASSLTNTEAFF TGTGCCAGCAGTTTAACGAACACTGAAGCTTTCTTT
TRBD1 - TRBJ2-1 TRBV7-9 CASSLGQGIYNEQFF TGTGCCAGCAGCTTGGGACAGGGAATCTACAATGAGCAGTTCTTC
- - TRBJ1-3 TRBV14 CASSHSNTIYF TGTGCCAGCAGCCATAGTAACACCATATATTTT
- - TRBJ2-7 TRBV2 CAAGQLTYEQYF TGTGCCGCTGGACAGTTAACCTACGAGCAGTACTTC
TRBD2 - TRBJ2-1 TRBV7-9 CASSTRTSGAYNEQFF TGTGCCAGCAGCACCCGGACTAGCGGAGCCTACAATGAGCAGTTCTTC
- few TRBJ2-1 TRBV10-3 CAISQSVNEQFF TGTGCCATCAGTCAATCCGTCAATGAGCAGTTCTTC
TRBD1 - TRBJ2-7 TRBV10-3 CAISAGQGNYEQYF TGTGCCATCAGTGCCGGACAGGGAAACTACGAGCAGTACTTC
- - TRBJ1-5 TRBV2 CASSVERDQPQHF TGTGCCAGCAGTGTGGAACGAGATCAGCCCCAGCATTTT
- - TRBJ1-5 TRBV19 CASSQVSNQPQHF TGTGCCAGTTCACAGGTTAGCAATCAGCCCCAGCATTTT
- few TRBJ2-6 TRBV2 CASSEGGGSGANVLTF TGTGCCAGCAGTGAAGGGGGAGGTTCTGGGGCCAACGTCCTGACTTTC
- few TRBJ2-1 TRBV5-6 CASHGPNEQFF TGTGCCAGCCACGGACCCAATGAGCAGTTCTTC
TRBD1 few TRBJ1-2 TRBV6-5 CASSQGTVNYGYTF TGTGCCAGCAGTCAGGGGACAGTTAACTATGGCTACACCTTC
- - TRBJ2-2 TRBV28 CASSSRVGGELFF TGTGCCAGCAGTTCCAGGGTTGGCGGGGAGCTGTTTTTT